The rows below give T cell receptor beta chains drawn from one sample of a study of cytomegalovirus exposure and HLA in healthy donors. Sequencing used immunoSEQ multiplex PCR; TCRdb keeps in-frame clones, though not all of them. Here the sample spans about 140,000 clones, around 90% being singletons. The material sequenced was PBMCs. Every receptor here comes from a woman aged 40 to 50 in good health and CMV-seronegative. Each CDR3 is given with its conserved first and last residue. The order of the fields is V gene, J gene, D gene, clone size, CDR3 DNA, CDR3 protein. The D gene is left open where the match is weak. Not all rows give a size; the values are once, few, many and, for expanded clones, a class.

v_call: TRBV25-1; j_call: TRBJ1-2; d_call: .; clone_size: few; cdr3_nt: TGTGCCAGCAGTCTAGGGGTCGGCTACACCTTC; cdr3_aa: CASSLGVGYTF
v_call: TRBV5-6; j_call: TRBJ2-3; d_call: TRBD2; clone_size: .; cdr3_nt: TGTGCCAGCAGCACCGGGACTAGCGGAGGCGAGTTAGTAGATACGCAGTATTTT; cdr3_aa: CASSTGTSGGELVDTQYF
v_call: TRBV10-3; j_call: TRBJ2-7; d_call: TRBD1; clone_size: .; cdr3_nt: TGTGCCATCAGTGAGAACAGGGGCCTTGCCTACGAGCAGTACTTC; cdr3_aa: CAISENRGLAYEQYF
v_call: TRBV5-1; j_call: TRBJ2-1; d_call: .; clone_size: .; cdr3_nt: TGCGCCACCTACCCCGGGACTGACTCCTACAATGAGCAGTTCTTC; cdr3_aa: CATYPGTDSYNEQFF
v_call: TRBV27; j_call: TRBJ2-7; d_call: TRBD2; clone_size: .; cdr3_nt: TGTGCCAGCAGTTTCGGAGGGAGGGCCACCTGGGAGCAGTACTTC; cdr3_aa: CASSFGGRATWEQYF
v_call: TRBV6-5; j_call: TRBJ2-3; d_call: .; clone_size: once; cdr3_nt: TGTGCCAGCAGTTCAGTTGCAGATACGCAGTATTTT; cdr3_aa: CASSSVADTQYF
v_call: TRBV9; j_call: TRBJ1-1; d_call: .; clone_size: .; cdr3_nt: TGTGCCAGCAGCGCAGGAGGGACTGAAGCTTTCTTT; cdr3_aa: CASSAGGTEAFF
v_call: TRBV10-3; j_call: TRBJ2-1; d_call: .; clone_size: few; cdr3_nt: TGTGCCATCAGTGAGCTCTATGAGCAGTTCTTC; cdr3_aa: CAISELYEQFF
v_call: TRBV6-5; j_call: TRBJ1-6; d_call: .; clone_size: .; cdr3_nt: TGTGCCAGCAGTCAGCAGGGAAATTCACCCCTCCACTTT; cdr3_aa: CASSQQGNSPLHF
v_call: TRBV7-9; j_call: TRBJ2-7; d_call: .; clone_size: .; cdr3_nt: TGTGCCAGCAGCTTACTGGCTTACGAGCAGTACTTC; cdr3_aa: CASSLLAYEQYF
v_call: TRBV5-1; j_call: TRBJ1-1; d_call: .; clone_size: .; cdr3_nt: TGCGCCAGCACACAGGGTGGCATGATTAACACTGAAGCTTTCTTT; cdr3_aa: CASTQGGMINTEAFF
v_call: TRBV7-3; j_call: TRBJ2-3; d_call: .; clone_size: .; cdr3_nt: TGTGCCAGCAGCTTAGGAACACAGACCACGCAGTATTTT; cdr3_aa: CASSLGTQTTQYF
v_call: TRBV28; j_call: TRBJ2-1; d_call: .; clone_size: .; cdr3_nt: TGTGCCAGCAGTCACAAGTTTGAGCAGTTCTTC; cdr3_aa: CASSHKFEQFF
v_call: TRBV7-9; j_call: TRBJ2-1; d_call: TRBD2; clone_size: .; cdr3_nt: TGTGCCAGCAGCCCATTAAAGACTAGCGGGAGGGTGAATGAGCAGTTCTTC; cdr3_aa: CASSPLKTSGRVNEQFF
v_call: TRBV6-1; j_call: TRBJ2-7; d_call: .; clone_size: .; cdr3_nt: TGTGCCAGCAGCCTACAGGTCCCCTACGAGCAGTACTTC; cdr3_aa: CASSLQVPYEQYF
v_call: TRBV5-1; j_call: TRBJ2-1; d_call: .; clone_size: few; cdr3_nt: TGCGCCAGCAGCTTGGCGCAGGGCATCAATGAGCAGTTCTTC; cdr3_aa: CASSLAQGINEQFF
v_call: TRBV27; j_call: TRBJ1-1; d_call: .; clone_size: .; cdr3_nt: TGTGCCAGCAGTTCGGACGGGACTTTGAACACTGAAGCTTTCTTT; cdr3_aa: CASSSDGTLNTEAFF
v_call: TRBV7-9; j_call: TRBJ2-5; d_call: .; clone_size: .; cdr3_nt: TGTGCCAGCCGCTTGGCAGGGCAAGAGACCCAGTACTTC; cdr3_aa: CASRLAGQETQYF
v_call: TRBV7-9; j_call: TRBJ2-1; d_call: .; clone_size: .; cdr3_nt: TGTGCCAGCAGCTTAGTACTAGTGGGAAACAATGAGCAGTTCTTC; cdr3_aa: CASSLVLVGNNEQFF
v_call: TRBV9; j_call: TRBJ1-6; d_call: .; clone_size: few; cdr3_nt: TGTGCCAGCAGCGTAGTTGAACAGGGTGGTTCACCCCTCCACTTT; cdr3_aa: CASSVVEQGGSPLHF
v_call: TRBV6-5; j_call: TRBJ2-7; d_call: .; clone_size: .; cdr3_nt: TGTGCCAGCAGTTACTCTGAGACAGGTTATCCGTACGAGCAGTACTTC; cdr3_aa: CASSYSETGYPYEQYF
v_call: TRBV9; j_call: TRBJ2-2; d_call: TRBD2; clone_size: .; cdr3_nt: TGTGCCAGCAGCGTAGCCTGGACTAGCGGGAGCACCGGGGAGCTGTTTTTT; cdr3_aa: CASSVAWTSGSTGELFF
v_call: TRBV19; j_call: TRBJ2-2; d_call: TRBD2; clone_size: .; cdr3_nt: TGTGCCAGTAGTATACATGCGGGACTAGGCACCGGGGAGCTGTTTTTT; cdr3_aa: CASSIHAGLGTGELFF
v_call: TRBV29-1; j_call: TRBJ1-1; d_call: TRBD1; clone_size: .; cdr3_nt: TGCAGCGTTGGGACAGGGAACACTGAAGCTTTCTTT; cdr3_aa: CSVGTGNTEAFF
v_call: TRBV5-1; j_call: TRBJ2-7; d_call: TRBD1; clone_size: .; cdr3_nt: TGCGCCAGCAGCTTAGAGGTAACAGGGGTTCTAGACGAGCAGTACTTC; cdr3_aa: CASSLEVTGVLDEQYF